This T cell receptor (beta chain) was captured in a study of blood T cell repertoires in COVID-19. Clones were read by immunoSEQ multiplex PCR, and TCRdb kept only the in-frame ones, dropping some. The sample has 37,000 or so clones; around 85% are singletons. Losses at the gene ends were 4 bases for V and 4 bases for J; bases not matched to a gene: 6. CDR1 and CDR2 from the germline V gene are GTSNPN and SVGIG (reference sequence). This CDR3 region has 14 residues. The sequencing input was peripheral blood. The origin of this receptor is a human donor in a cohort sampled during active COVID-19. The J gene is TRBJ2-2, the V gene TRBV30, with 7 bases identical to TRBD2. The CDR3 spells CAWTGLVFTGELFF. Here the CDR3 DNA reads TGTGCCTGGACCGGACTAGTCTTCACCGGGGAGCTGTTTTTT. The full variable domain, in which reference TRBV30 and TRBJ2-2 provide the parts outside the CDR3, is SQTIHQWPATLVQPVGSPLSLECTVEGTSNPNLYWYRQAAGRGLQLLFYSVGIGQISSEVPQNLSASRPQDRQFILSSKKLLLSDSGFYLCAWTGLVFTGELFFGEGSRLTVL.